The clone carrying this T cell receptor beta chain came up a few times. Its antigen is undetermined. The data stem from a study of response to subunit inactivated influenza vaccine. Regarding the study as a whole: Authors suggested each seasonal flu vaccination may recruit only limited numbers of new T cells.

MiXCR, run by TCRdb on the RT-PCR reads, gives a single entry per CDR3 protein. The table includes 800,000 or so distinct CDR3 sequences, 21% detected once. Germline V gene data show CDR1 as SGHRS and CDR2 as YFSETQ. This CDR3 has 14 amino acids. Trimming took off 1 base at V and 4 bases at J, with 11 bases between the two ends. This specimen was PBMCs from blood, taken less than 6 days after vaccination. This clonotype was sampled from a man aged 45-65 years who received an inactivated influenza vaccine. This chain joins TRBV5-1 and TRBJ1-2, with D unresolved. CDR3 protein: CASSLSVASYGYTF. The CDR3 DNA reads TGCGCCAGCAGCTTGAGCGTAGCGAGCTATGGCTACACCTTC.